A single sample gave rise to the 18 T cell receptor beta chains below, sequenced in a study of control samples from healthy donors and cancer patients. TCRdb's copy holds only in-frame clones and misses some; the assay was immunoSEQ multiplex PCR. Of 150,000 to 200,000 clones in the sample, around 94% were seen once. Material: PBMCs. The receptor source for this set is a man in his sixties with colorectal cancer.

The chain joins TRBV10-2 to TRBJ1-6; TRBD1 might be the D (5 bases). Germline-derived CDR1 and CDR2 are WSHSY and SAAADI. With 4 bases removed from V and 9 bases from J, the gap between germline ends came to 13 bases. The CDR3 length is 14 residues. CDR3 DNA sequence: TGCGCCAGCAGTGGCCAGGGTGAGACTTCACCCCTCCACTTT. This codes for CASSGQGETSPLHF.

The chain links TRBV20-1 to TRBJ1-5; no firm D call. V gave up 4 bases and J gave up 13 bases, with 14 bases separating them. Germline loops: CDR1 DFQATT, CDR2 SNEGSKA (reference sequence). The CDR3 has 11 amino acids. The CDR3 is CSAIMVGLQHF. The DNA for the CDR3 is TGCAGTGCTATTATGGTTGGGCTGCAGCATTTT.

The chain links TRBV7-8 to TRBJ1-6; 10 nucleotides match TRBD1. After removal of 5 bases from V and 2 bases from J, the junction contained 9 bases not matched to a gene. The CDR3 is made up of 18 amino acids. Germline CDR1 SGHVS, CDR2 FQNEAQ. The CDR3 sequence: CASSPRDRGDTYNSPLHF. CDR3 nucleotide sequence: TGTGCCAGCAGCCCCCGGGACAGGGGAGACACCTATAATTCACCCCTCCACTTT.

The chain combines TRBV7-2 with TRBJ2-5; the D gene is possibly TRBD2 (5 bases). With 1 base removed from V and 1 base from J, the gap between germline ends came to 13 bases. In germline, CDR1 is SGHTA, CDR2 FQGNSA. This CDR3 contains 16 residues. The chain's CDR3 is CASSLGWARAQETQYF. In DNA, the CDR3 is TGTGCCAGCAGCTTAGGGTGGGCGCGGGCCCAAGAGACCCAGTACTTC.

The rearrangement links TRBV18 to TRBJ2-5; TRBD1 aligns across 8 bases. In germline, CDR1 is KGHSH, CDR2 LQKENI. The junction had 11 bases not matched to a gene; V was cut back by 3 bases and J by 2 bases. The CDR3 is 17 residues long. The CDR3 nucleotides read TGTGCCAGCTCACCGAGTCAGGGGGCTAATATACAAGAGACCCAGTACTTC. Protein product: CASSPSQGANIQETQYF.

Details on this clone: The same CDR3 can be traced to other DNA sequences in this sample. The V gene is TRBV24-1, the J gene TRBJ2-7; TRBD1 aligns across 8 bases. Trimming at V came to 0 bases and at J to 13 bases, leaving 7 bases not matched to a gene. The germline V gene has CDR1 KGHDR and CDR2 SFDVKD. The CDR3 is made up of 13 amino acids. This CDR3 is CATSDLLDRGEYF. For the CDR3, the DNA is TGTGCCACCAGTGATTTGCTCGACAGGGGAGAATACTTC.

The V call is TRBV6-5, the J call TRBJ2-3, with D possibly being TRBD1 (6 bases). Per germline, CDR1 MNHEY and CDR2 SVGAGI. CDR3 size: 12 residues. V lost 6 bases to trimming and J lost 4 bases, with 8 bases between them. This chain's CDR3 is CASRGAPDTQYF. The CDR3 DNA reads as TGTGCCAGCAGGGGGGCCCCAGATACGCAGTATTTT.

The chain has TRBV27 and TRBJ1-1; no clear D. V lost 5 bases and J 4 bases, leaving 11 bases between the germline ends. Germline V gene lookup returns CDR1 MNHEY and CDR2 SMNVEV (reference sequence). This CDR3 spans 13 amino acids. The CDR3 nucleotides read TGTGCCAGCAGTATCGGGCCGGGCACTGAAGCTTTCTTT. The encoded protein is CASSIGPGTEAFF.

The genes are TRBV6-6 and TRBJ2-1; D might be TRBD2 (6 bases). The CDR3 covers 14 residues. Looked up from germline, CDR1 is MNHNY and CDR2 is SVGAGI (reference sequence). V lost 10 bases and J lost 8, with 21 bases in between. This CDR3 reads CATRRGASADEQFF. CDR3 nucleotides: TGTGCCACCAGACGAGGGGCTAGCGCCGATGAGCAGTTCTTC.

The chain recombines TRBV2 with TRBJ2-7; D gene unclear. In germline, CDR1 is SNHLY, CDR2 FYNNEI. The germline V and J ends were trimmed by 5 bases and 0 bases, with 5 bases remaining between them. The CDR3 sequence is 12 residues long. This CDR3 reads CASSLSSYEQYF. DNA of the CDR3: TGTGCCAGCAGTCTTAGCTCCTACGAGCAGTACTTC. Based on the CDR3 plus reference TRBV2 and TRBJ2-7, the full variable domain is EPEVTQTPSHQVTQMGQEVILRCVPISNHLYFYWYRQILGQKVEFLVSFYNNEISEKSEIFDDQFSVERPDGSNFTLKIRSTKLEDSAMYFCASSLSSYEQYFGPGTRLTVT.

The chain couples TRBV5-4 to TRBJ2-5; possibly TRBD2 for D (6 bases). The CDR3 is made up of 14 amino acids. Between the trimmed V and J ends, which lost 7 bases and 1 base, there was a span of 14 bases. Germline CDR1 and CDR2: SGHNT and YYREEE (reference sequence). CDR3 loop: CASGVGGTQETQYF. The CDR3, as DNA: TGTGCCAGCGGGGTGGGGGGAACCCAAGAGACCCAGTACTTC.

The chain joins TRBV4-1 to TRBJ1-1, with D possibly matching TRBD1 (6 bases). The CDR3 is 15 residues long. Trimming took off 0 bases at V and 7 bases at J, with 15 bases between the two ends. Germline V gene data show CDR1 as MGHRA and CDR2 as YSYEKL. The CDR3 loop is CASSQEDTGRIEAFF. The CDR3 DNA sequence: TGCGCCAGCAGCCAAGAGGATACAGGGAGGATTGAAGCTTTCTTT.

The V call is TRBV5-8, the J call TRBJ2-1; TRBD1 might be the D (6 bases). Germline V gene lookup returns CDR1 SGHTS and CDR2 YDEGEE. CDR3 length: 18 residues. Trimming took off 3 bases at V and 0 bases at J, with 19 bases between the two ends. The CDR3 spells CASSSVFRDTYSYNEQFF. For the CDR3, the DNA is TGTGCCAGCAGCTCGGTCTTCCGGGACACTTACTCCTACAATGAGCAGTTCTTC.

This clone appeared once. CDR3 nucleotides: TGTGCCAGTAGTATAACCGGGAACTCCTACAATGAGCAGTTCTTC. Translated: CASSITGNSYNEQFF. The genes are TRBV19 and TRBJ2-1, with D possibly TRBD2 on 5 matching bases. V was trimmed by 2 bases and J by 0 bases, leaving 8 bases between them. This CDR3 has 15 residues. Germline V gene sequence: CDR1 LNHDA, CDR2 SQIVND (reference sequence).

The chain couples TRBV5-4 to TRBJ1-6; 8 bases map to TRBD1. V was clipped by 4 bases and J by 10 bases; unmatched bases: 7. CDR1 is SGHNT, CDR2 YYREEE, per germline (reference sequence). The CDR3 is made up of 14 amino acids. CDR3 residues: CASSRGQAESPLHF. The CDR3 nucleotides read TGTGCCAGCAGCCGGGGACAGGCTGAATCACCCCTCCACTTT.

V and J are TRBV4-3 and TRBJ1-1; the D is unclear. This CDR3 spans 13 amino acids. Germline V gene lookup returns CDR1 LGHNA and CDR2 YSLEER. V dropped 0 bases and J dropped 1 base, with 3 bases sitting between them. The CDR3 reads CASSQEPNTEAFF. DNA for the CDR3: TGCGCCAGCAGCCAAGAGCCGAACACTGAAGCTTTCTTT.

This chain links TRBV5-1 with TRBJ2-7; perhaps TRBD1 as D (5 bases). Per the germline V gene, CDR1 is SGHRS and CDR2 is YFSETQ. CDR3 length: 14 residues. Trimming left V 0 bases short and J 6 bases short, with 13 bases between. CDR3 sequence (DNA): TGCGCCAGCAGCTTGGAGGGGTTGTTGGGCGAGCAGTACTTC. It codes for CASSLEGLLGEQYF.

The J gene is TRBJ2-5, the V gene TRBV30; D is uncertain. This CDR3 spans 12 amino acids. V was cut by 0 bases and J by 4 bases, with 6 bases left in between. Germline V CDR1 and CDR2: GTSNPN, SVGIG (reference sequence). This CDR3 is CAWSVAGETQYF. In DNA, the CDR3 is TGTGCCTGGAGTGTAGCAGGAGAGACCCAGTACTTC.